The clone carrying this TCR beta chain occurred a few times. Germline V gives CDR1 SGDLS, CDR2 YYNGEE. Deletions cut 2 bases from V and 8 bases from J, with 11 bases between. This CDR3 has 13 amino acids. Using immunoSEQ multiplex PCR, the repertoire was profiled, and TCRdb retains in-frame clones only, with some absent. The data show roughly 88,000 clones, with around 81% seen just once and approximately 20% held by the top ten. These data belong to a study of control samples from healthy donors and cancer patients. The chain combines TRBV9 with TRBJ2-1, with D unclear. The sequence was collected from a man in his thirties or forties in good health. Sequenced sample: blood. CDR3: CASSVGESDEQFF. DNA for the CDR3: TGTGCCAGCAGCGTCGGCGAGTCCGATGAGCAGTTCTTC.